This TCR beta chain was captured in a study of Ad26.COV2.S vaccination and SARS-CoV-2 variants. Study summary: Donor allocation was to the COV1001 Ad26.COV2.S trial arm. Once or twice, 56 days apart, Ad26.COV2.S was delivered intramuscularly. Study-level points and caveats: For non-spike TCRs, breadth in vaccine recipients resembled that in placebo recipients.

Germline CDR1 and CDR2: SNHLY and FYNNEI. The CDR3 has 13 amino acids. V gave up 7 bases and J gave up 2 bases; unmatched junction bases: 1. As concerns this clone: The antigen remains undetermined.

TCRdb's table, derived via immunoSEQ multiplex PCR, lists solely in-frame clones and lacks some. The data hold hundreds of thousands of clones, with 89% observed a single time. Documented treatment: approximately 18 received Ad26.COV2.S at low or high dose, single or two shots; 5 received placebo; per-sample allocation not given. Samples came from day 63 after the first vaccine or placebo injection. J is TRBJ1-5 and V is TRBV2; 8 bases fit TRBD1. This clonotype was sampled from a person between 18 and 65 years old who received the Ad26.COV2.S COVID-19 vaccine or a placebo. Material: peripheral blood, obtained in a trial of Ad26.COV2.S vaccine versus placebo. The CDR3: CASMTGGNQPQHF. The CDR3 bases are TGTGCCAGCATGACAGGGGGCAATCAGCCCCAGCATTTT.